This T cell receptor (beta chain) was observed in a study of a mutant IDH1 vaccine in newly diagnosed glioma. Across the study: Following radiotherapy alone, or alongside temozolomide cycles, vaccination was started after an interval of 4-6 weeks. Earlier therapy was either radiotherapy, temozolomide, or both, and most got both.

Profiling relied on immunoSEQ multiplex PCR, and the TCRdb table lists in-frame clones only, not all of them. The repertoire holds tens of thousands of clones, with around 82% as singletons. Specified time point: week 47, end of study. In the vaccine, a single dose held 300 ug of the mutant IDH1 20-mer peptide, along with topical imiquimod. Trimming took 6 bases from V and 5 from J, leaving 17 bases between them. CDR1 and CDR2 (germline): ENHRY, SYGVKD. The CDR3 loop spans 14 amino acids. In its sample, this clone was seen once. What it recognizes is unknown. The genes are TRBV10-3 and TRBJ2-7; D may be TRBD2 (6 bases). The TCR sequence derives from a man younger than 35 with glioma. Some clones in this sample may be carry-over from other donors' samples. The starting material was PBMCs, obtained from a glioma patient whose treatment included an IDH1 peptide vaccine. Here the CDR3 reads CAISEGLGVNEQYF. The CDR3 DNA follows: TGTGCCATCAGCGAGGGACTGGGGGTGAACGAGCAGTACTTC.